Described below is a single T cell receptor (beta chain) sequence and its context. Its antigen is currently unknown. The sample belongs to a study of identical twins. General study points: In cord blood, abundant beta clonotypes had fewer insertions; memory showed no trend.

Germline lookup yields CDR1 MNHEY and CDR2 SMNVEV (reference sequence). The V and J ends lost 3 bases and 6 bases, in that order; junction bases with no gene match: 8. This CDR3 is 16 amino acids long. TCRdb redid the calling of the 5' RACE reads with MiXCR, one entry per CDR3 protein. The sample records some 790,000 distinct CDR3 sequences, around a sixth being singletons. This sample was shared with a second study, whose subject was T cells expressing NK-cell markers. That publication notes: One of eight sequenced donors was HCMV-seronegative; the other seven were seropositive. Dominant NKG2C+ clonotypes made up about 1.0-7.5% of CD8+ T cells in roughly six donors.

The source of this sequence is a woman under 30 in good health. Material for sequencing was PBMCs. The chain uses TRBV27 and TRBJ2-1; 10 nucleotides align to TRBD1. CDR3 residues: CASSFLFGTGVNEQFF. The CDR3 coding sequence is TGTGCCAGCAGTTTTCTTTTCGGGACAGGGGTCAATGAGCAGTTCTTC.